The clone carrying this T cell receptor beta chain was seen a few times. The data stem from a study of blood T cell repertoires in COVID-19. J was trimmed by 0 bases and V by 4 bases; bases with no gene match: 8. From germline, CDR1 is SGHRS and CDR2 YFSETQ. CDR3 length equals 18 residues. Some clones are missing from TCRdb's copy, which holds only in-frame ones; the method was immunoSEQ multiplex PCR. The sample holds about 160,000 clones; 84% are singletons and the top ten take roughly 7.3%. The TCR sequence derives from a woman in her forties or fifties who had recovered from COVID-19. The chain joins TRBV5-1 to TRBJ2-2; TRBD2 agrees at 11 bases. Sequencing used PBMCs or T cells enriched from blood (not recorded which). The CDR3 loop reads CASSAPTSGKANTGELFF. CDR3 DNA sequence: TGCGCCAGCAGCGCCCCGACTAGCGGGAAGGCGAACACCGGGGAGCTGTTTTTT.